Below, 23 T cell receptor beta chains from the same sample are listed, as sequenced in a study of shared clonotypes between healthy human individuals. Sequencing was performed with immunoSEQ multiplex PCR; in TCRdb, only in-frame clones are kept and a portion is missing. This table holds more than 2 million clones, 90% to 96% found once. Specimen: naive CD4+ T cells sorted from blood. Indicated subset: CD45RA+ positively selected. These receptors were taken from a man between 18 and 29 years old in good health.

This clone has only one observation. This chain connects TRBV12-5 to TRBJ2-7, with 8 bases matching TRBD2. CDR3 length equals 14 residues. Germline V CDR1 and CDR2: LGHNT, FRNRAP. V lost 6 bases and J lost 5; bases outside the gene matches: 9. In nucleotides, the CDR3 is TGTGCTAGTGGGCCGGGACTAGGTGGGAACGAGCAGTACTTC. Its protein product is CASGPGLGGNEQYF.

This clone appeared a single time. The same CDR3 is also encoded by other DNA sequences in this sample. V and J are TRBV27 and TRBJ2-1; D ambiguous. Germline assignment: CDR1 MNHEY and CDR2 SMNVEV (reference sequence). The ends were cut back, 2 bases at V and 2 bases at J, with 4 bases in the middle. The CDR3 runs 13 residues. The CDR3 DNA reads as TGTGCCAGCAGTTTAGAACCCTACAATGAGCAGTTCTTC. This encodes CASSLEPYNEQFF.

The chain recombines TRBV29-1 with TRBJ2-7; TRBD1 matches 7 bases. Per the germline V gene, CDR1 is SQVTM and CDR2 is ANQGSEA. CDR3 length equals 14 residues. V was clipped by 7 bases and J by 2 bases; unmatched bases: 11. The CDR3 DNA reads as TGCAGCGCCTTACAGGGGTATCCTCCCTACGAGCAGTACTTC. Translating gives CSALQGYPPYEQYF.

The genes are TRBV6-6 and TRBJ2-3; 10 bases are shared with TRBD2. Germline trimming cut 4 bases from V and 2 bases from J; bases unmatched to any gene: 3. The germline V gene has CDR1 MNHNY and CDR2 SVGAGI (reference sequence). The CDR3 is 15 residues long. The CDR3 loop is CASSLGLAITDTQYF. The CDR3 DNA reads TGTGCCAGCAGTTTGGGACTAGCGATCACAGATACGCAGTATTTT.

This chain uses TRBV7-3 with TRBJ2-3; the match to TRBD1 covers 8 bases. Losses at the gene ends were 3 bases for V and 2 bases for J; bases not matched to a gene: 7. The CDR3 runs 16 residues. Per the germline V gene, CDR1 is SGHTA and CDR2 is FQGTGA. CDR3 sequence: CASSFTGGAHTDTQYF. CDR3 bases: TGTGCCAGCAGCTTTACAGGGGGTGCCCACACAGATACGCAGTATTTT.

The CDR3 DNA sequence: TGCGCCAGCAGCCCGGGACTAGCGGGTACCTACGAGCAGTACTTC. Translating it yields CASSPGLAGTYEQYF. The chain recombines TRBV4-1 with TRBJ2-7; the match to TRBD2 covers 12 bases. V trimming: 4 bases; J trimming: 2 bases; junction bases outside the gene matches: 3. The CDR3 covers 15 residues. Germline assignment: CDR1 MGHRA and CDR2 YSYEKL.

This chain uses TRBV5-1 with TRBJ1-2; the match to TRBD1 covers 8 bases. V was pared by 4 bases and J by 7 bases, with 9 bases of the junction left unmatched. This CDR3 region has 14 residues. Germline values: CDR1 SGHRS, CDR2 YFSETQ. This chain's CDR3 is CASSEGQGGFGYTF. The CDR3 nucleotides are TGCGCCAGCAGCGAAGGACAGGGCGGGTTTGGCTACACCTTC.

The CDR3 DNA follows: TGTGCCAGCAAGGGGGATTGGGGCTACACCTTC. Its protein product is CASKGDWGYTF. The rearrangement uses TRBV6-1 and TRBJ1-2; possible D gene TRBD1, 6 bases. Germline CDR1 is MNHNS and CDR2 is SASEGT. CDR3 length: 11 amino acids. With 7 bases removed from V and 8 bases from J, the gap between germline ends came to 11 bases.

The chain has TRBV4-1 and TRBJ1-5, with D possibly TRBD1 on 6 matching bases. V lost 0 bases and J 3 bases, leaving 9 bases between the germline ends. The CDR3 sequence is 15 residues long. From germline, CDR1 is MGHRA and CDR2 YSYEKL. CDR3 amino acids: CASSQETGYNQPQHF. CDR3 DNA: TGCGCCAGCAGCCAAGAAACAGGGTACAATCAGCCCCAGCATTTT.

V is TRBV6-5 and J is TRBJ2-7, with D maybe TRBD1 (6 bases). The CDR3 length is 13 residues. Germline CDR1 MNHEY, CDR2 SVGAGI. V was clipped by 2 bases and J by 7 bases, with 12 bases between them. The CDR3 protein is CASSYVTGGEQYF. The DNA for the CDR3 is TGTGCCAGCAGTTACGTGACAGGCGGGGAGCAGTACTTC.

The chain is built from TRBV2 and TRBJ2-2; D could derive from TRBD1 or TRBD2 (5 bases each). Deletions cut 4 bases from V and 4 bases from J, with 13 bases between. The CDR3 extends over 15 amino acids. Germline V CDR1 and CDR2: SNHLY, FYNNEI. CDR3 in DNA: TGTGCCAGCAGTGTCCTCGGGGCGGGCACCGGGGAGCTGTTTTTT. It encodes CASSVLGAGTGELFF.

This chain joins TRBV13 and TRBJ2-3; D might be TRBD2 (5 bases). Germline loops: CDR1 PRHDT, CDR2 FYEKMQ (reference sequence). The CDR3 consists of 16 residues. The V and J ends lost 2 bases and 2 bases respectively, with 14 bases between them. CDR3 loop: CASSLKLETYTDTQYF. In DNA, the CDR3 is TGTGCCAGCAGCTTAAAACTAGAAACCTACACAGATACGCAGTATTTT. Filled out from reference TRBV13 and TRBJ2-3, the complete variable domain reads AAGVIQSPRHLIKEKRETATLKCYPIPRHDTVYWYQQGPGQDPQFLISFYEKMQSDKGSIPDRFSAQQFSDYHSELNMSSLELGDSALYFCASSLKLETYTDTQYFGPGTRLTVL.

V gene TRBV6-1 combines with J gene TRBJ2-7; 8 nucleotides line up with TRBD1. The CDR3 runs to 15 residues. Trimming removed 4 bases from V and 5 bases from J; junction bases left unmatched: 10. CDR1 and CDR2 from the germline V gene are MNHNS and SASEGT. CDR3 sequence: CASSGPETGVHEQYF. DNA for the CDR3: TGTGCCAGCAGTGGCCCCGAGACAGGGGTCCACGAGCAGTACTTC.

The table lists this clone with a count of one. CDR3 protein: CASRSGVATDTQYF. The DNA of the CDR3 is TGTGCCAGCAGGTCAGGGGTGGCTACAGATACGCAGTATTTT. The rearrangement joins TRBV5-6 to TRBJ2-3, with a weak D call TRBD1 (6 bases). The germline V and J ends were trimmed by 5 bases and 3 bases, with 13 bases remaining between them. CDR3 length: 14 amino acids. Germline lookup yields CDR1 SGHDT and CDR2 YYEEEE.

The V gene is TRBV11-2, the J gene TRBJ2-4; tentatively, D is TRBD2 (6 bases). V gave up 3 bases and J gave up 8 bases, with 17 bases separating them. Germline assignment: CDR1 SGHAT and CDR2 FQNNGV. The CDR3 runs to 15 residues. The CDR3 nucleotides read TGTGCCAGCAGCTTTATAAAGGGCGGGGTGGACATTCAGTACTTC. It encodes CASSFIKGGVDIQYF.

The CDR3 DNA reads as TGTGCGTCATCCGGGGGGGGAGCGCGGTTCTTC. Translated, it gives CASSGGGARFF. The V call is TRBV6-5, the J call TRBJ2-1, with 8 nucleotides matching TRBD2. The CDR3 length is 11 residues. CDR1 MNHEY and CDR2 SVGAGI come from the germline V gene.

This chain connects TRBV11-2 to TRBJ2-5; 14 bases line up with TRBD2. There are 18 residues in the CDR3. The junction had 9 bases not matched to a gene; V was cut back by 5 bases and J by 1 base. In germline, CDR1 is SGHAT, CDR2 FQNNGV. The CDR3 reads CASSGGTSGSMGQETQYF. The CDR3 region has the DNA TGTGCCAGCAGCGGGGGGACTAGCGGGAGTATGGGCCAAGAGACCCAGTACTTC.

The chain carries TRBV27 and TRBJ2-7; tentatively, D is TRBD1 (6 bases). Trimming stripped 5 bases from V and 0 bases from J, with 11 bases between. The CDR3 runs to 14 residues. The germline CDR1 and CDR2 sequences are MNHEY and SMNVEV (reference sequence). CDR3 protein: CASSIKDSSYEQYF. The CDR3 DNA reads TGTGCCAGCAGTATAAAGGACAGCTCCTACGAGCAGTACTTC.

The chain joins TRBV10-3 to TRBJ1-5; D gene uncertain. Between the trimmed V and J ends, which lost 9 bases and 3 bases, there was a span of 12 bases. The CDR3 is made up of 13 amino acids. Germline values: CDR1 ENHRY, CDR2 SYGVKD. The CDR3 DNA follows: TGTGCCATAACTGACGGACCCAATCAGCCCCAGCATTTT. Translation: CAITDGPNQPQHF.

V gene TRBV11-2 combines with J gene TRBJ2-1, with D tentatively TRBD1 (5 bases). V dropped 1 base and J dropped 13 bases, with 14 bases sitting between them. The CDR3 loop spans 13 amino acids. Germline-derived CDR1 and CDR2 are SGHAT and FQNNGV. The DNA of the CDR3 is TGTGCCAGCAGCTTAGTAGGCAGGGATCTCCAGTTCTTC. Protein: CASSLVGRDLQFF.

This chain joins TRBV7-9 and TRBJ2-3; TRBD1 aligns across 9 bases. Germline CDR1 and CDR2: SEHNR and FQNEAQ (reference sequence). The V gene end was trimmed by 1 base and the J gene end by 0 bases; junction bases not matched to a gene: 5. CDR3 length: 17 amino acids. The CDR3 DNA follows: TGTGCCAGCAGCTTAGTTATCGGACAGGGGAGCACAGATACGCAGTATTTT. This sequence encodes CASSLVIGQGSTDTQYF.

This chain uses TRBV30 with TRBJ2-1; the match to TRBD2 covers 11 bases. The CDR3 has 16 residues. Germline values: CDR1 GTSNPN, CDR2 SVGIG (reference sequence). The J segment lost 5 bases and the V segment lost 2 bases, leaving 8 bases of the junction unmatched. DNA for the CDR3: TGTGCCTGGAGTTCGGCCCGGACTAGCGGGCACAATGAGCAGTTCTTC. Translating it yields CAWSSARTSGHNEQFF.

Comments on this clone: At the DNA level, this CDR3 is encoded by other sequences in the same sample as well. The J gene is TRBJ2-1, the V gene TRBV7-9; TRBD2 is a possible D gene (5 bases). This CDR3 is built from 14 residues. V was pared by 0 bases and J by 6 bases, with 9 bases between. Per the germline V gene, CDR1 is SEHNR and CDR2 is FQNEAQ (reference sequence). CDR3 residues: CASSLAERGNEQFF. CDR3 nucleotides: TGTGCCAGCAGCTTAGCGGAACGGGGCAATGAGCAGTTCTTC.